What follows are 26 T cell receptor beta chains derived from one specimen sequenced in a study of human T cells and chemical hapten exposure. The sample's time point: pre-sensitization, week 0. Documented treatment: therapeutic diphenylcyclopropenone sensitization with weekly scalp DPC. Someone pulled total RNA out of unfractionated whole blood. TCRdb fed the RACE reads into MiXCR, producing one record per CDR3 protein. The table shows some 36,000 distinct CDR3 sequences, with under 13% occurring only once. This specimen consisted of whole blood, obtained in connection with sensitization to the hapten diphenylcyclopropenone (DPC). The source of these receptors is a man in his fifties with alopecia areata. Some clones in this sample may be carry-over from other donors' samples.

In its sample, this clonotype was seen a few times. Here the CDR3 DNA reads TGTGCCAGCAGCTCAGCGGGACTTGGGCAGCCCCAGCATTTT. This gives the protein CASSSAGLGQPQHF. The chain recombines TRBV7-2 with TRBJ1-5; D is perhaps TRBD1 (5 bases). Germline loops: CDR1 SGHTA, CDR2 FQGNSA. This CDR3 has 14 amino acids. Trimming left V 4 bases short and J 7 bases short, with 14 bases between.

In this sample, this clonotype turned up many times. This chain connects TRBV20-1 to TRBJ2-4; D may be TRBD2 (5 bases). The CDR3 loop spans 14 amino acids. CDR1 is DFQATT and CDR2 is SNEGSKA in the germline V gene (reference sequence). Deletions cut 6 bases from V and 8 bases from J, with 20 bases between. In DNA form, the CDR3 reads TGCAGTGCGTCACCCGGGCCTGAGAGGGACATTCAGTACTTC. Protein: CSASPGPERDIQYF.

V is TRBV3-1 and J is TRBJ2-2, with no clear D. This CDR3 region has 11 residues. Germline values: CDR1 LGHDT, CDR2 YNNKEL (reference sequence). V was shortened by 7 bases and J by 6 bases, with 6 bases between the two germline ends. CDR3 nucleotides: TGTGCCAGCATGCAAGCCGGGGAGCTGTTTTTT. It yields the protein CASMQAGELFF.

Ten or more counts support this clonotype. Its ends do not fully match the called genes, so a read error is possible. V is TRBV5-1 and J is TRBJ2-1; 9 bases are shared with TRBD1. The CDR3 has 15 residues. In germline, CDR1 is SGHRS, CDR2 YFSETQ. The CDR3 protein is CASSLDRGSYNEQFF. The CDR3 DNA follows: TGCGCCAGCAGTTTGGACAGGGGATCCTACAATGAGCAGTTCTTC.

The CDR3: CASSLGLRETQYF. The CDR3 DNA sequence: TGTGCCAGCAGCTTAGGCCTCAGAGAGACCCAGTACTTC. The chain uses TRBV7-2 and TRBJ2-5, with D unresolved. This CDR3 contains 13 residues. The germline V gene has CDR1 SGHTA and CDR2 FQGNSA. V lost 1 base and J lost 4, with 7 bases in between.

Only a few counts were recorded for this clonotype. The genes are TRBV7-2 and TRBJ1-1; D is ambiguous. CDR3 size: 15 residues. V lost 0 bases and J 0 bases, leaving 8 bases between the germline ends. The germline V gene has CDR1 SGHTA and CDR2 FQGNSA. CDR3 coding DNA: TGTGCCAGCAGCTTAGCGCGGGGAATGAACACTGAAGCTTTCTTT. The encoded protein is CASSLARGMNTEAFF.

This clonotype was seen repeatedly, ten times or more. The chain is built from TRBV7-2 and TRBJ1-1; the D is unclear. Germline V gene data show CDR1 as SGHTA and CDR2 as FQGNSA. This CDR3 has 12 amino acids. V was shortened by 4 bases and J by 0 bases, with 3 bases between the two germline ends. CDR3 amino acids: CASSYLNTEAFF. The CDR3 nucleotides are TGTGCCAGCAGCTACCTGAACACTGAAGCTTTCTTT.

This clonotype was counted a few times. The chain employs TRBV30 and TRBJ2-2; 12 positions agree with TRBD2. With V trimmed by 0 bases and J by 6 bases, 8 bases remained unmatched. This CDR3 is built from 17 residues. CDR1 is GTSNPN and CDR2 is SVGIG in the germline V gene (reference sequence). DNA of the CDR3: TGTGCCTGGAGTGTACTGTCGACTAGCGGGAGTGCCGGGGAGCTGTTTTTT. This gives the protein CAWSVLSTSGSAGELFF.

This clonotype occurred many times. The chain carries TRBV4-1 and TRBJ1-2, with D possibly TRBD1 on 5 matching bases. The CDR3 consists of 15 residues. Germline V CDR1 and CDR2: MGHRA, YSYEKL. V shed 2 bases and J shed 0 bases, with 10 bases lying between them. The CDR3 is CASSQQQAANYGYTF. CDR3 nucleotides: TGCGCCAGCAGCCAACAACAGGCGGCTAACTATGGCTACACCTTC.

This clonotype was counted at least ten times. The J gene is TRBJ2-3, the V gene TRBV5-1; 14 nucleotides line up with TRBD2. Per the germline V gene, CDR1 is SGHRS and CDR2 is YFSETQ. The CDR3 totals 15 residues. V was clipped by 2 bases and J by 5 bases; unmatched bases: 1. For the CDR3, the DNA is TGCGCCAGCAGCTTAGGGACTAGCGGGAGAGATACGCAGTATTTT. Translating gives CASSLGTSGRDTQYF.

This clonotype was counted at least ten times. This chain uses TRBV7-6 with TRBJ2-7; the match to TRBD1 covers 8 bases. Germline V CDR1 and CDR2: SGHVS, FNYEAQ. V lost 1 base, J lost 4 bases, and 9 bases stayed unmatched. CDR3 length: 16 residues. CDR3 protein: CASSLGSQGAGYEQYF. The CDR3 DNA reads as TGTGCCAGCAGCTTAGGTTCCCAGGGGGCTGGATACGAGCAGTACTTC.

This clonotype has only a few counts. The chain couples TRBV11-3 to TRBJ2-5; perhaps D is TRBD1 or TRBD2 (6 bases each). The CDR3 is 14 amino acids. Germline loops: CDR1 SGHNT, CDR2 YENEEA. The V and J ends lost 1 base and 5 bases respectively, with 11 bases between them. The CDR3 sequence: CASSLASGAETQYF. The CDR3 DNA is TGTGCCAGCAGCTTAGCTTCGGGGGCGGAGACCCAGTACTTC.

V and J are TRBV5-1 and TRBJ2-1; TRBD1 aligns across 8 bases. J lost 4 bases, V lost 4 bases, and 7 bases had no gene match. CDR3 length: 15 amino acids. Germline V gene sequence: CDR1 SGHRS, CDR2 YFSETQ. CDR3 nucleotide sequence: TGCGCCAGCAGCGGACCGGGACAGGCTTACAATGAGCAGTTCTTC. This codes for CASSGPGQAYNEQFF.

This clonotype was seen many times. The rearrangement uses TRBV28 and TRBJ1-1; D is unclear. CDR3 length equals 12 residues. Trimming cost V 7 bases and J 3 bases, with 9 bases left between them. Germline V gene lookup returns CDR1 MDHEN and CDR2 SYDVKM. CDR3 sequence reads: CASTARDTEAFF. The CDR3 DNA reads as TGTGCCAGCACAGCGAGGGACACTGAAGCTTTCTTT.

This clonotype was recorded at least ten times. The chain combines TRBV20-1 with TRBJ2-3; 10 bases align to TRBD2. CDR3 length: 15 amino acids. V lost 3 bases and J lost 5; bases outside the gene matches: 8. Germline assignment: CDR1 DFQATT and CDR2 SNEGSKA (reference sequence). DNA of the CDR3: TGCAGTGCTAGTCTAGCGGGAGATTTGGGAGATACGCAGTATTTT. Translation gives CSASLAGDLGDTQYF.

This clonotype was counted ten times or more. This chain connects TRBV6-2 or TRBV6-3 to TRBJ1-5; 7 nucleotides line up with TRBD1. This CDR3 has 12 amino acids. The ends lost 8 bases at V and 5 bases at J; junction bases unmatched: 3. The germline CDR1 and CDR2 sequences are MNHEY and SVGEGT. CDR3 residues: CASGTDYQPQHF. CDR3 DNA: TGTGCCAGCGGGACAGATTATCAGCCCCAGCATTTT.

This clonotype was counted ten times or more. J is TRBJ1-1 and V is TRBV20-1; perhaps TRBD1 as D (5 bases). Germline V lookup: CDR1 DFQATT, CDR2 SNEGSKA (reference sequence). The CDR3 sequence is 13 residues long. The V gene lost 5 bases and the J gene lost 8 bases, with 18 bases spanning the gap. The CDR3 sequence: CSAPPTGEGEAFF. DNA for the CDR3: TGCAGTGCTCCCCCTACGGGGGAAGGAGAAGCTTTCTTT.

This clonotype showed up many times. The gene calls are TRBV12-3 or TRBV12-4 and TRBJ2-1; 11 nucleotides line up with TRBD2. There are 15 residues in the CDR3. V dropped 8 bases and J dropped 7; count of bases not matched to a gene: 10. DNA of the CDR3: TGTGCCAGCGGGGCTAGCGGGAGGAATAAGAATGAGCAGTTCTTC. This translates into CASGASGRNKNEQFF.

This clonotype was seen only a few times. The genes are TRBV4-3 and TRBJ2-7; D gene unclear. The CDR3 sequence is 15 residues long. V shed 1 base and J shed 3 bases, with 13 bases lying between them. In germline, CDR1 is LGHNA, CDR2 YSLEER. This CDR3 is CASSQAVVSRYEQYF. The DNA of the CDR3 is TGCGCCAGCAGCCAAGCCGTGGTTTCGCGCTACGAGCAGTACTTC.

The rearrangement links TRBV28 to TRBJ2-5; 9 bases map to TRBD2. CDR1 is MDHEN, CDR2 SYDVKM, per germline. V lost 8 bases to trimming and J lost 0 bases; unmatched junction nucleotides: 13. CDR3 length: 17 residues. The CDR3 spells CASLPGEASGNQETQYF. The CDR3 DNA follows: TGTGCCAGCCTACCTGGAGAGGCTAGCGGGAACCAAGAGACCCAGTACTTC.

CDR3 nucleotide sequence: TGTGCCAGCACTTTGTCGCCAGGGGAAGTAGCCGGGGAGCTGTTTTTT. This codes for CASTLSPGEVAGELFF. The chain combines TRBV28 with TRBJ2-2; D is possibly TRBD1 (6 bases). This CDR3 is 16 amino acids long. Trimming stripped 7 bases from V and 6 bases from J, with 21 bases between. Germline V gene data show CDR1 as MDHEN and CDR2 as SYDVKM.

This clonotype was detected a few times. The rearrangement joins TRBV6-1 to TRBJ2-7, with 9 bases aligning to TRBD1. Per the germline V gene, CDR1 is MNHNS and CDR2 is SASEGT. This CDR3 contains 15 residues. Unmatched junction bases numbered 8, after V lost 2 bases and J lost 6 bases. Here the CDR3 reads CASSELGQGVREQYF. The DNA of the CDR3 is TGTGCCAGCAGTGAATTGGGACAGGGAGTTCGCGAGCAGTACTTC.

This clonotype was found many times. The CDR3 DNA reads TGTGCCAGCAGTTTATCGATCCAGAGCACAGATACGCAGTATTTT. It yields the protein CASSLSIQSTDTQYF. J is TRBJ2-3 and V is TRBV27; no definite D call. Germline V gene sequence: CDR1 MNHEY, CDR2 SMNVEV (reference sequence). V gave up 0 bases and J gave up 0 bases, with 7 bases separating them. The CDR3 totals 15 residues.

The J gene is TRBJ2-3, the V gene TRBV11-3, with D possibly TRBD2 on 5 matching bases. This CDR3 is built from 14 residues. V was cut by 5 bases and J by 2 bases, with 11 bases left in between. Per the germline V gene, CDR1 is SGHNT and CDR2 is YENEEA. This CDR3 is CASSQRQDTDTQYF. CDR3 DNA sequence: TGTGCCAGCAGCCAGCGGCAGGACACAGATACGCAGTATTTT. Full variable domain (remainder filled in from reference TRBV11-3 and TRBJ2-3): EAGVVQSPRYKIIEKKQPVAFWCNPISGHNTLYWYLQNLGQGPELLIRYENEEAVDDSQLPKDRFSAERLKGVDSTLKIQPAELGDSAVYLCASSQRQDTDTQYFGPGTRLTVL.

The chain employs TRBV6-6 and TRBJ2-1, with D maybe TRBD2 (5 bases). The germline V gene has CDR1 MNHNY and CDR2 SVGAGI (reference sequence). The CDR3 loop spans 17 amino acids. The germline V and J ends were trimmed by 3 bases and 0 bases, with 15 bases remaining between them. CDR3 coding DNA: TGTGCCAGCAGTTATAGCGAGCGGCCCCGCTCCTACAATGAGCAGTTCTTC. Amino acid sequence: CASSYSERPRSYNEQFF.

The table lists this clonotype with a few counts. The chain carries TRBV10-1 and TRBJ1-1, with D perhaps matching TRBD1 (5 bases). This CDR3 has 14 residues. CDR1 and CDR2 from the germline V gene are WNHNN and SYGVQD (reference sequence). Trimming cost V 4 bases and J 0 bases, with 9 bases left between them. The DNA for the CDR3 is TGCGCCAGCAGTGCAGCAGGGATGAACACTGAAGCTTTCTTT. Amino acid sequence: CASSAAGMNTEAFF.